This TCR beta chain was recovered during a study of shared clonotypes between healthy human individuals. Findings and limits, study-wide: Depth of sequencing was expected to influence donor clonotype sharing. Around 5% of naive CD4 clonotypes were shared across four donors.

Sequencing was at deep level. Some clones are missing from TCRdb's copy, which holds only in-frame ones; the method was immunoSEQ multiplex PCR. The sample shows over a million clones, roughly 96% of them seen only once. Negatively enriched CD4+ T cells were divided by CD45RA into naive and memory. With respect to this clone: Antigen: not known.

Germline lookup yields CDR1 SGHNT and CDR2 YENEEA. The CDR3 runs to 15 residues. V dropped 0 bases and J dropped 4 bases, with 11 bases sitting between them. The source of this sequence is a man under 40 in good health. This chain links TRBV11-3 with TRBJ2-3, with D maybe TRBD1 (5 bases). The sample taken for sequencing was naive CD4+ T cells sorted from blood. Regarding subset: CD45RA+ positively selected. The chain's CDR3 is CASSLEGLGPDTQYF. In DNA, the CDR3 is TGTGCCAGCAGCTTAGAGGGGCTAGGCCCAGATACGCAGTATTTT.